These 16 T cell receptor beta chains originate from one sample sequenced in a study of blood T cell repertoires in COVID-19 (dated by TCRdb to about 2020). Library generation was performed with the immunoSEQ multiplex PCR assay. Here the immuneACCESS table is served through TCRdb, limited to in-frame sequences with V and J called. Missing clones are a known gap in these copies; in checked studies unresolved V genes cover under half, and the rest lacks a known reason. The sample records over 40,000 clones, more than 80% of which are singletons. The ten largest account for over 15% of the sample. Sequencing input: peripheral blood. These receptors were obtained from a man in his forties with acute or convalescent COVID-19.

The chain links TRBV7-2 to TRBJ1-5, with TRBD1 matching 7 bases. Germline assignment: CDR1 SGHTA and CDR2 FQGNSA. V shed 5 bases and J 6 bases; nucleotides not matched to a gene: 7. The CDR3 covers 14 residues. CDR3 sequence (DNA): TGTGCCAGCAGCCCTAGACAGGGCACTCAGCCCCAGCATTTT. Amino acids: CASSPRQGTQPQHF. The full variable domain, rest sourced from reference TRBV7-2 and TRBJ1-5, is GAGVSQSPSNKVTEKGKDVELRCDPISGHTALYWYRQSLGQGLEFLIYFQGNSAPDKSGLPSDRFSAERTGGSVSTLTIQRTQQEDSAVYLCASSPRQGTQPQHFGDGTRLSIL.

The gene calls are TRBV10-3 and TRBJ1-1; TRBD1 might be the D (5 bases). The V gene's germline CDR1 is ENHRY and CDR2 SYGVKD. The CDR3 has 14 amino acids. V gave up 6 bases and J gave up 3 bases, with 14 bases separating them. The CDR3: CAISLGRGDTEAFF. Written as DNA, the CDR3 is TGTGCCATCAGCTTGGGACGGGGGGACACTGAAGCTTTCTTT.

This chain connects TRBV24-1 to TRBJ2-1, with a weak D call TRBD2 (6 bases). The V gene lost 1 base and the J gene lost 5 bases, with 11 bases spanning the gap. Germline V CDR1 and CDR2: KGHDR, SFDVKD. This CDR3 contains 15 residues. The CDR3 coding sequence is TGTGCCACCAGTGATTTAAGAGGGAGGCACAATGAGCAGTTCTTC. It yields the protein CATSDLRGRHNEQFF.

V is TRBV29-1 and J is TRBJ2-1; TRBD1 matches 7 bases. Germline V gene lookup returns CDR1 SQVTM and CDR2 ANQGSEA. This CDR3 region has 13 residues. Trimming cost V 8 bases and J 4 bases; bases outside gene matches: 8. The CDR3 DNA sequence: TGCAGCTTACGACAGGGCATGTACAATGAGCAGTTCTTC. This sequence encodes CSLRQGMYNEQFF.

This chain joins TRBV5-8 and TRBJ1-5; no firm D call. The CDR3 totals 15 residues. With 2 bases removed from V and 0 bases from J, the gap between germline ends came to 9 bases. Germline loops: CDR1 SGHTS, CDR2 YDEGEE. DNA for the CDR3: TGTGCCAGCAGCTTCGGGAGTATTAGCAATCAGCCCCAGCATTTT. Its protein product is CASSFGSISNQPQHF. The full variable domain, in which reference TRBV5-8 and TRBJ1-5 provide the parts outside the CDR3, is EAGVTQSPTHLIKTRGQQATLRCSPISGHTSVYWYQQALGLGLQFLLWYDEGEERNRGNFPPRFSGRQFPNYSSELNVNALELEDSALYLCASSFGSISNQPQHFGDGTRLSIL.

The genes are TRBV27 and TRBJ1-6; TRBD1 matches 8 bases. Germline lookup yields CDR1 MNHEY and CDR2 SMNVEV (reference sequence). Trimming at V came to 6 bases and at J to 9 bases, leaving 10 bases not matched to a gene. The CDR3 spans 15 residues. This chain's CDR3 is CASSRGQGLRSPLHF. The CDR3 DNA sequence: TGTGCCAGCAGCCGAGGACAGGGTTTGCGTTCACCCCTCCACTTT.

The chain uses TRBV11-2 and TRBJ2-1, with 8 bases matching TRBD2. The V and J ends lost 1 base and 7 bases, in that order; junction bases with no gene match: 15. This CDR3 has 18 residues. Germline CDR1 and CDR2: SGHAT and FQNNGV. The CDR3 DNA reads TGTGCCAGCAGCTTAGTAGGGGTGAGCGGGAGTATGGGTAATGAGCAGTTCTTC. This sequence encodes CASSLVGVSGSMGNEQFF.

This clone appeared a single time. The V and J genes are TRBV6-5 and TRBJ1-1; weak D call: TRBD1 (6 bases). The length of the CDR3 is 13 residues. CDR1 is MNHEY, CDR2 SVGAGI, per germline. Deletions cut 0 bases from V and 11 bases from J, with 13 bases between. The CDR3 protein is CASSYSKAGEAFF. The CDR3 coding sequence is TGTGCCAGCAGTTACTCAAAGGCAGGGGAGGCTTTCTTT.

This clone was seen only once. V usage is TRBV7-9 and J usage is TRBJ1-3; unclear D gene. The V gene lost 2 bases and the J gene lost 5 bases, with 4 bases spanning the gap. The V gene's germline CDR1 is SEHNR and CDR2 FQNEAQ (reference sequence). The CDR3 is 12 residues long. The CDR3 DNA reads TGTGCCAGCAGCTTAATCAGAAACACCATATATTTT. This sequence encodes CASSLIRNTIYF.

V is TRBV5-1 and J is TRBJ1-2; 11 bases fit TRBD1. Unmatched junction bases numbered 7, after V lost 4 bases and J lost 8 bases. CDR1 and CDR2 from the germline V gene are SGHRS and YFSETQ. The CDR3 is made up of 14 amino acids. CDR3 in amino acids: CASSRGQGAPGYTF. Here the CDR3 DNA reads TGCGCCAGCAGCCGAGGACAGGGGGCGCCGGGCTACACCTTC.

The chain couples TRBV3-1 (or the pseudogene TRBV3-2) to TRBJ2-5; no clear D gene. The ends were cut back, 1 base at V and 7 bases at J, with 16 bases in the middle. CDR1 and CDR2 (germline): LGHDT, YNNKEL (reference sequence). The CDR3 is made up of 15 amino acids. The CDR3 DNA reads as TGTGCCAGCAGCCAAGCCGACCTAGAACTCGGGACCCAGTACTTC. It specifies CASSQADLELGTQYF.

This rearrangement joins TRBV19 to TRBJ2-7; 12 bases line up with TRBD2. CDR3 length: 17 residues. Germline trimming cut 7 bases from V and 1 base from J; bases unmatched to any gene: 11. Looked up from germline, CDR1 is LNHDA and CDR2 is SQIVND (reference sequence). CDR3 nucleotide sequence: TGTGCCAGTAAGGGCCTGAAACTAGCGGGAGGATCCTACGAGCAGTACTTC. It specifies CASKGLKLAGGSYEQYF.

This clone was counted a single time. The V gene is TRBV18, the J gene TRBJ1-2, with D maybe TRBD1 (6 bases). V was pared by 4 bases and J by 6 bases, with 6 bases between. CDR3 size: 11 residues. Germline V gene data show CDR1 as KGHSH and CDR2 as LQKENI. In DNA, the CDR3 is TGTGCCAGCTCACAGGGGGATGGCTACACCTTC. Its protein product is CASSQGDGYTF.

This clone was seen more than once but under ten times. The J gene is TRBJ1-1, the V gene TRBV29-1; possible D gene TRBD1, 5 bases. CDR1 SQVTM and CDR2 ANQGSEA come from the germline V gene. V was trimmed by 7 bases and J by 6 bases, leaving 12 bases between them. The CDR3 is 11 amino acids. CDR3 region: CSGPEGPEAFF. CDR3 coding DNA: TGCAGCGGACCGGAGGGGCCTGAAGCTTTCTTT.

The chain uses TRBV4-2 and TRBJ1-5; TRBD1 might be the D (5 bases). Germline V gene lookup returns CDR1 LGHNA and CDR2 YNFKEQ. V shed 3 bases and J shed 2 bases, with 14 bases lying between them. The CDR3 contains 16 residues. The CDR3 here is CASSQQRGGGNQPQHF. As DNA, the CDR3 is TGTGCCAGCAGCCAGCAACGGGGCGGGGGCAATCAGCCCCAGCATTTT.

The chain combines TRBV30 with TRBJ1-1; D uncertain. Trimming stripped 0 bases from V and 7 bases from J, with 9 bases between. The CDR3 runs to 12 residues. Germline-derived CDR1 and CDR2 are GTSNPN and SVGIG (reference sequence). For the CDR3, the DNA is TGTGCCTGGAGTGTAACCCCGCGTGAAGCTTTCTTT. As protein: CAWSVTPREAFF.